A single sample is the source of the 26 T cell receptor beta chains below, sequenced in a study of blood T cells in healthy people across ages. Combining a sample-barcoded 5' primer with a J-beta primer mix, a second PCR ran for 7 to 11 cycles. TCRdb called the 5' RACE reads again in MiXCR, with one record for every CDR3 protein. The table has 600,000 to 900,000 distinct CDR3 sequences, 25% to 30% seen once. The sample also formed part of further work on T cells of mothers and their children.

The specimen was blood. These receptors were collected from a boy younger than 18 in good health.

The V and J genes are TRBV30 and TRBJ2-6; D not resolved. The germline CDR1 and CDR2 sequences are GTSNPN and SVGIG (reference sequence). The CDR3 covers 14 residues. Trimming cost V 8 bases and J 1 base, with 12 bases left between them. CDR3 amino acids: CATIGFSGANVLTF. The CDR3, as DNA: TGTGCCACCATTGGGTTTTCTGGGGCCAACGTCCTGACTTTC.

The chain joins TRBV2 to TRBJ2-1; D is possibly TRBD1 (6 bases). V was trimmed by 6 bases and J by 1 base, leaving 16 bases between them. Germline CDR1 SNHLY, CDR2 FYNNEI. The length of the CDR3 is 16 residues. CDR3 in DNA: TGTGCCAGCAGGGGGGCAGGGGATACGTCCTACAATGAGCAGTTCTTC. Its protein product is CASRGAGDTSYNEQFF.

The chain is built from TRBV20-1 and TRBJ2-7; D gene unclear. The CDR3 contains 10 residues. The germline V gene encodes CDR1 DFQATT and CDR2 SNEGSKA (reference sequence). With 5 bases removed from V and 4 bases from J, the gap between germline ends came to 6 bases. CDR3 protein: CSAGRYEQYF. Here the CDR3 DNA reads TGCAGTGCTGGAAGGTACGAGCAGTACTTC.

The chain recombines TRBV20-1 with TRBJ2-1; 8 positions match TRBD2. CDR3 length equals 18 residues. The germline V gene encodes CDR1 DFQATT and CDR2 SNEGSKA (reference sequence). V lost 0 bases, J lost 2 bases, and 12 bases stayed unmatched. The CDR3 sequence: CSARDGWFGTSPYNEQFF. DNA of the CDR3: TGCAGTGCTAGAGATGGATGGTTCGGGACTAGTCCCTACAATGAGCAGTTCTTC.

The chain has TRBV5-1 and TRBJ2-3; 9 nucleotides line up with TRBD1. Looked up from germline, CDR1 is SGHRS and CDR2 is YFSETQ. V gave up 4 bases and J gave up 6 bases; unmatched junction bases: 6. This CDR3 has 14 amino acids. DNA for the CDR3: TGCGCCAGCAGCGACGGACAGGGGATGGATACGCAGTATTTT. This codes for CASSDGQGMDTQYF.

Turning to this clonotype: The junction does not match germline at one end; this may be a read error. The CDR3 here is CASSALMPGTGGGKGYGYTF. In DNA form, the CDR3 reads TGCGCCAGCAGTGCACTAATGCCCGGGACAGGGGGCGGGAAGGGATATGGCTACACCTTC. V is TRBV27 and J is TRBJ1-2; 12 bases are a match to TRBD1. The germline V gene encodes CDR1 MNHEY and CDR2 SMNVEV (reference sequence). The CDR3 is 20 amino acids.

In its sample, this clonotype was seen a few times. The V and J genes are TRBV12-3 or TRBV12-4 and TRBJ2-7, with 11 bases that match TRBD1. The J call may be wrong; the DNA end is better matched by TRBJ2-1. CDR3 length equals 15 residues. CDR3 sequence: CASSFPGTGGHEQFF. In DNA, the CDR3 is TGTGCCAGCAGTTTCCCCGGGACAGGGGGGCATGAGCAGTTCTTC.

Comment on this clonotype: No conserved phenylalanine or tryptophan ends this CDR3, so it is likely a read error. The chain recombines TRBV20-1 with TRBJ2-5; TRBD2 matches at 8 bases. Germline loops: CDR1 DFQATT, CDR2 SNEGSKA (reference sequence). The CDR3 has 13 residues. V gave up 5 bases and J gave up 5 bases; unmatched junction bases: 7. CDR3 loop: CSASPPGGETQYL. DNA of the CDR3: TGCAGTGCTTCCCCACCGGGGGGGGAGACCCAGTACCTC.

This clonotype was seen more than once but under ten times. The chain couples TRBV6-5 to TRBJ2-5, with 7 positions matching TRBD1. Matching the DNA end better, TRBJ2-7 makes the J call doubtful. The germline CDR1 and CDR2 sequences are MNHEY and SVGAGI. CDR3 size: 14 residues. The CDR3 sequence: CASSGDSLGYEQYF. CDR3 coding DNA: TGTGCCAGCAGCGGGGACAGCCTGGGCTACGAGCAGTACTTC.

This clonotype was observed a handful of times. V usage is TRBV7-2 and J usage is TRBJ2-1; D tentatively fits TRBD1 or TRBD2 (6 bases each). The DNA end is a closer match to TRBJ2-7, so the J assignment may be wrong. CDR3 size: 14 residues. Germline CDR1 reads SGHTA; CDR2 reads FQGNSA. The CDR3 DNA reads as TGTGCCAGCAGCTCCAACGGGGGCCCCTACGAGCAGTACTTC. It specifies CASSSNGGPYEQYF.

This clonotype appeared a single time. The rearrangement uses TRBV27 and TRBJ2-4; tentative D call: TRBD2 (5 bases). This CDR3 is 15 amino acids long. Trimming cost V 1 base and J 1 base, with 8 bases left between them. The germline CDR1 and CDR2 sequences are MNHEY and SMNVEV (reference sequence). The CDR3 sequence is CASSLYREAKNIQYF. The DNA of the CDR3 is TGTGCCAGCAGTTTATATAGGGAGGCCAAAAACATTCAGTACTTC.

This clonotype has more than one count but fewer than ten. This sequence joins TRBV6-2 or TRBV6-3 and TRBJ1-2; D gene unclear. Germline values: CDR1 MNHEY, CDR2 SVGEGT. This CDR3 comprises 12 residues. Between the trimmed V and J ends, which lost 8 bases and 4 bases, there was a span of 11 bases. The chain's CDR3 is CASGQGGYGYTF. In DNA, the CDR3 is TGTGCCAGCGGTCAAGGTGGCTATGGCTACACCTTC.

This chain connects TRBV12-3 or TRBV12-4 to TRBJ1-6; D is unclear. This CDR3 region has 14 residues. V was trimmed by 4 bases and J by 4 bases, leaving 8 bases between them. Here the CDR3 reads CASSYGPYNSPLHF. CDR3 in DNA: TGTGCCAGCAGTTATGGCCCGTATAATTCACCCCTCCACTTT.

The chain uses TRBV19 and TRBJ1-1; no clear D gene. CDR3 length: 13 amino acids. Germline assignment: CDR1 LNHDA and CDR2 SQIVND (reference sequence). Trimming cost V 6 bases and J 4 bases, with 12 bases left between them. CDR3 DNA: TGTGCCAGTAGAATGGCGGCCTCCACTGAAGCTTTCTTT. Protein sequence: CASRMAASTEAFF.

This clonotype was seen only a few times. This chain's CDR3 is CASSWGSGGRGGTEAFF. The CDR3 DNA follows: TGTGCCAGCAGTTGGGGAAGCGGTGGCCGGGGGGGCACTGAAGCTTTCTTT. This rearrangement joins TRBV27 to TRBJ1-1, with D possibly matching TRBD1 (5 bases). Trimming shortened V by 4 bases and J by 4 bases, and 22 bases separated the two germline ends. CDR1 is MNHEY and CDR2 is SMNVEV in the germline V gene (reference sequence). This CDR3 spans 17 amino acids.

The genes are TRBV5-5 and TRBJ2-5, with a possible D match to TRBD1 (5 bases). The J call may be faulty, since TRBJ2-7 better matches the DNA end. Germline V CDR1 and CDR2: SGHKS, YYEKEE (reference sequence). This CDR3 has 15 amino acids. The CDR3 region is CASSSPGYPQYEQYF. The CDR3 nucleotides read TGTGCCAGCAGCTCCCCAGGGTACCCACAATACGAGCAGTACTTC.

This clonotype was recorded a few times. The CDR3 sequence: CASSYGQGISEAFF. The CDR3 DNA reads as TGTGCCAGCAGTTATGGACAGGGAATTTCTGAAGCTTTCTTT. The rearrangement links TRBV6-6 to TRBJ1-1; 8 positions match TRBD1. V was pared by 3 bases and J by 6 bases, with 6 bases of the junction left unmatched. Germline V gene lookup returns CDR1 MNHNY and CDR2 SVGAGI (reference sequence). This CDR3 has 14 amino acids.

This clonotype was detected only a few times. The J gene is TRBJ2-5, the V gene TRBV3-1; weak D call: TRBD1 (6 bases). V was shortened by 11 bases and J by 7 bases, with 17 bases between the two germline ends. From germline, CDR1 is LGHDT and CDR2 YNNKEL (reference sequence). This CDR3 comprises 12 residues. CDR3 DNA: TGTGCCGCCAGGGGACCTTTTGGGACCCAGTACTTC. Translated, it gives CAARGPFGTQYF.

The genes are TRBV7-8 and TRBJ2-1; no firm D call. The J call could be wrong; TRBJ2-7 is a better fit for the DNA end. The CDR3 covers 11 residues. Germline V gene lookup returns CDR1 SGHVS and CDR2 FQNEAQ. CDR3 sequence: CASSSWFEQYF. In nucleotides, the CDR3 is TGTGCCAGCAGCTCGTGGTTTGAGCAGTACTTC.

This clonotype has just a few counts. The chain carries TRBV12-3 or TRBV12-4 and TRBJ2-1; D possibly corresponds to TRBD2 (6 bases). Between the trimmed V and J ends, which lost 5 bases and 10 bases, there was a span of 15 bases. The CDR3 totals 13 residues. The CDR3 DNA sequence: TGTGCCAGCAGTCCCTCGAAGGGAGGAGAGCAGTTCTTC. It codes for CASSPSKGGEQFF.

On this clonotype itself: An end of the junction differs from the germline gene, which may be a read error. The chain joins TRBV14 to TRBJ2-5, with D possibly being TRBD2 (5 bases). The germline gives CDR1 SGHDN, CDR2 FVKESK. This CDR3 contains 13 residues. CDR3 nucleotides: TGTGCCAGCAGCCGGATACGGGGAGAGACCCAGCACTTC. It translates to CASSRIRGETQHF.

The rearrangement uses TRBV29-1 and TRBJ2-7, with D perhaps TRBD2 (6 bases). Germline V gene data show CDR1 as SQVTM and CDR2 as ANQGSEA. This CDR3 is 17 amino acids long. Trimming cost V 4 bases and J 3 bases, with 25 bases left between them. The DNA for the CDR3 is TGCAGCGTTGGCGCATTCTGGTGGAGGGGAGCGGTCTACGAGCAGTACTTC. Translated, it gives CSVGAFWWRGAVYEQYF.

This clonotype has a handful of counts. The CDR3 DNA sequence: TGTGCCAGCAGCTTTGCCTTACACGGGGCGGCTGAAGCTTTCTTT. Its translation is CASSFALHGAAEAFF. The chain carries TRBV5-4 and TRBJ1-1; D is possibly TRBD1 (5 bases). Germline CDR1 SGHNT, CDR2 YYREEE (reference sequence). The CDR3 is made up of 15 amino acids. V was cut by 2 bases and J by 6 bases, with 17 bases left in between.

This chain connects TRBV5-1 to TRBJ1-1, with D perhaps matching TRBD1 (5 bases). Germline V CDR1 and CDR2: SGHRS, YFSETQ. This CDR3 region has 12 residues. V was trimmed by 4 bases and J by 8 bases, leaving 12 bases between them. CDR3 protein: CASSPDSVEAFF. CDR3 coding DNA: TGCGCCAGCAGCCCAGACAGCGTCGAAGCTTTCTTT.

The chain links TRBV27 to TRBJ2-7; 7 bases are a match to TRBD2. Trimming removed 5 bases from V and 0 bases from J; junction bases left unmatched: 7. This CDR3 has 15 amino acids. Germline CDR1 MNHEY, CDR2 SMNVEV (reference sequence). In nucleotides, the CDR3 is TGTGCCAGCAGTATTCGACTAGCCACCTCCTACGAGCAGTACTTC. Protein product: CASSIRLATSYEQYF.

The CDR3: CASSVGGGGEAFF. Here the CDR3 DNA reads TGTGCCAGCAGCGTAGGGGGCGGAGGTGAAGCTTTCTTT. The V call is TRBV9, the J call TRBJ1-1; TRBD1 might be the D (5 bases). This CDR3 comprises 13 residues. Per the germline V gene, CDR1 is SGDLS and CDR2 is YYNGEE. Trimming took off 0 bases at V and 7 bases at J, with 10 bases between the two ends.